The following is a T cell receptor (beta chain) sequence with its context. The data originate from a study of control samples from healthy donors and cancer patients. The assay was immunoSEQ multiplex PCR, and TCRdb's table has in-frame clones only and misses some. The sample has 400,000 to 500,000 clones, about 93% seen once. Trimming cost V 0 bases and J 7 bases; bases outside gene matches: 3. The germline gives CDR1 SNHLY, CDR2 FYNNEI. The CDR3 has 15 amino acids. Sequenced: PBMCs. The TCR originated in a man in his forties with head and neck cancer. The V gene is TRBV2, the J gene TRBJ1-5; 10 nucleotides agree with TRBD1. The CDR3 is CASSEAKDRGQPQHF. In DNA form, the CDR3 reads TGTGCCAGCAGTGAAGCGAAGGACAGGGGGCAGCCCCAGCATTTT.